This TCR beta chain derives from a study of OX40 agonist ivuxolimab in advanced cancers. The overall study: Patients received the agonistic anti-OX40 (CD134) antibody ivuxolimab. Every 2 weeks, ivuxolimab was infused into the patients intravenously at between 0.01 and 10 mg/kg.

The CDR3 is made up of 13 amino acids. Trimming pared 3 bases from V and 6 bases from J, leaving 11 bases between. CDR1 is MRHNA, CDR2 SNTAGT, per germline. Here immunoSEQ multiplex PCR was the method, and the copy in TCRdb shows in-frame clones only, minus some. The sample contains about 50,000 clones, 81% of which appear only once. Note on this clone: Its matching antigen is unknown.

Study-wide results and caveats: Fewer expanded clones were found on average in CD4+ than in CD8+ T cells.

V usage is TRBV6-4 and J usage is TRBJ1-1; D unclear. Sequencing was performed on CD4+ or CD8+ T cells sorted from blood, taken in a trial of the OX40 agonist ivuxolimab. The sequence derives from an adult with an advanced solid tumor such as melanoma, head and neck, liver or kidney cancer. CDR3 nucleotide sequence: TGTGCCAGCAGTGAAGAGAACGCCGCTGAAGCTTTCTTT. Protein: CASSEENAAEAFF.